Included here is one T cell receptor (beta chain) sequence, with context. Its target is unknown. The donors (healthy individuals) were bone marrow donors. Researchers ran the PCR with 60 Vbeta and 13 Jbeta primers. Clones were read by immunoSEQ multiplex PCR, and TCRdb kept only the in-frame ones, dropping some. The table shows about 59,000 clones, with approximately 80% occurring only once. The data derive from a study of cytomegalovirus exposure and HLA in healthy donors. Study-level information: Caucasian-associated ancestry cluster membership applied to about 83% of over 350 genotyped donors.

The CDR3 is made up of 15 amino acids. Germline V gives CDR1 MNHEY, CDR2 SVGAGI. Between the trimmed V and J ends, which lost 6 bases and 6 bases, there was a span of 20 bases. Findings and caveats of the study: Reportedly, cytomegalovirus status was diagnosed with high sensitivity and specificity. Only CMV serostatus was available as immune exposure information.

Sequences were obtained from PBMCs. The chain carries TRBV6-5 and TRBJ1-1; no definite D call. The sequence was obtained from a woman between 35 and 50 years old in good health and CMV-seronegative. The CDR3, as DNA: TGTGCCAGCAGCCGGGGTTTGGGAGGCCCCGCTGAAGCTTTCTTT. Its protein is CASSRGLGGPAEAFF.